These T cell receptor beta chains were read from a single sample in a study of shared T cell receptors in the human thymus. Generated by immunoSEQ multiplex PCR, the TCRdb table keeps only in-frame clones and is missing some. The sample has 450,000 to 650,000 clones, 78% seen once. The sample was also linked to a second study, of human thymus T cells.

Sequenced input: thymocytes. Receptors were obtained from a boy younger than two with a congenital heart defect. The CDR3 runs from the conserved cysteine through the conserved F or W. A D gene is named only where the DNA matches it firmly.

len | d_gene | v_gene | CDR3aa
17 | TRBD2 | TRBV18 | CASTAGGSGSSYNEQFF
16 | TRBD2 | TRBV30 | CAWRASGRVGTDTQYF
15 | NA | TRBV11-2 | CASSQTPPDSNEQYF
14 | NA | TRBV25-1 | CASSDIRSYQPQHF
17 | TRBD1 | TRBV5-1 | CASSLPGTGGRLGEQYF
13 | TRBD2 | TRBV19 | CASTAGLAGGEFF
14 | NA | TRBV10-1 | CASIKDSTFYGYTF
17 | TRBD2 | TRBV5-4 | CASSPTPRLARGDEQFF
15 | NA | TRBV4-1 | CASSQWEREEYEQYF
14 | NA | TRBV28 | CASSLPTVNTEAFF
15 | NA | TRBV30 | CAWSGERAPDYGYTF
15 | NA | TRBV10-3 | CAISESPSDSGEQYF
15 | TRBD2 | TRBV5-1 | CASSLSSGLGGELFF
13 | NA | TRBV6-7 | CASDKPNRPEAFF
16 | TRBD1 | TRBV27 | CASSSRQGLAKNIQYF
16 | NA | TRBV7-2 | CASSQAGPSSGNTIYF
12 | NA | TRBV7-3 | CASSPGGREQYF
18 | NA | TRBV9 | CASSVANRERSFNYGYTF
15 | NA | TRBV9 | CASTKSGGLEETQYF
16 | NA | TRBV12-2 | CASRFKSGLSTDTQYF
18 | TRBD2 | TRBV7-9 | CASSLAGGGLAGENEQFF
16 | TRBD1 | TRBV6-6 | CASIADRNKLGQPQHF
12 | TRBD2 | TRBV10-3 | CAISEGSGTQYF
13 | TRBD1 | TRBV30 | CALFRGTNTEAFF
12 | NA | TRBV6-5 | CASSNPGHKQYF
17 | NA | TRBV5-6 | CASSGETGGKGTDTQYF
14 | TRBD1 | TRBV28 | CASSFRGKVGELFF